This TCR beta chain came from a study of graft-versus-host responses after intestinal transplantation. Study-level background: The transplants performed in recipients were multivisceral, liver-intestinal, or isolated intestinal. Findings of the study overall: Recipient bone marrow held GvH clones, some seen earlier in ileum or blood.

Comments on this clone: Its antigen is currently unknown.

This CDR3 is 14 amino acids long. V shed 7 bases and J shed 5 bases, with 20 bases lying between them. CDR1 and CDR2 (germline): SQVTM, ANQGSEA. Some clones are missing from TCRdb's copy, which holds only in-frame ones; the method was immunoSEQ multiplex PCR. The sample has 95,000 to 150,000 clones, around 93% seen once. V and J are TRBV29-1 and TRBJ1-1, with D perhaps TRBD1 (6 bases). This TCR was recovered from a human donor who received an intestinal transplant. The sequencing used unstimulated CD4+ T cells sorted from spleen or lymph node cells, collected before intestinal transplant. DNA for the CDR3: TGCAGCGCTGCTCGGGCAGGGGTGGATACTGAAGCTTTCTTT. Its protein is CSAARAGVDTEAFF.